One sample yielded the 11 T cell receptor beta chains listed below, sequenced in a study of blood T cell repertoires in COVID-19. Sequencing used immunoSEQ multiplex PCR; TCRdb keeps in-frame clones, though not all of them. The table records some 100,000 clones, roughly 90% of them present only once. The sample was peripheral blood. These receptor sequences come from a man in his sixties with acute or convalescent COVID-19.

The genes are TRBV4-1 and TRBJ2-1, with 9 bases fitting TRBD2. The CDR3 is made up of 17 amino acids. CDR1 is MGHRA and CDR2 is YSYEKL in the germline V gene. The trim removed 2 bases at V and 7 bases at J, leaving 12 bases unmatched. CDR3: CASSQLQTAGGSNEQFF. The CDR3 nucleotides read TGCGCCAGCAGCCAACTCCAAACAGCGGGAGGTAGTAATGAGCAGTTCTTC.

Only one count was recorded for this clone. The J gene is TRBJ2-5, the V gene TRBV21-1; the DNA was not compared with TRBD2, the D call given in the table. TRBV21-1 is an annotated pseudogene. The CDR3 extends over 17 amino acids. This CDR3 is CASSKESSGRRGETQYF. The CDR3 region has the DNA TGTGCCAGCAGCAAAGAGTCTAGCGGGAGAAGGGGGGAGACCCAGTACTTC.

V and J are TRBV28 and TRBJ1-5, with 7 nucleotides matching TRBD1. The CDR3 is 12 residues long. V gave up 10 bases and J gave up 7 bases; unmatched junction bases: 7. Germline V lookup: CDR1 MDHEN, CDR2 SYDVKM. Here the CDR3 reads CATTGDVQPQHF. CDR3 coding DNA: TGTGCCACCACAGGGGATGTACAGCCCCAGCATTTT.

This chain uses TRBV10-3 with TRBJ2-5, with D possibly being TRBD1 (6 bases). The germline V and J ends were trimmed by 3 bases and 10 bases, with 15 bases remaining between them. Germline CDR1 reads ENHRY; CDR2 reads SYGVKD. The CDR3 length is 13 residues. CDR3 DNA: TGTGCCATCAGTGAATATCTCCTGGACAGCCAGTACTTC. This sequence encodes CAISEYLLDSQYF.

Here the CDR3 reads CAWGLPSTDTQYF. The CDR3 nucleotides read TGTGCTTGGGGGCTACCTAGCACAGATACGCAGTATTTT. This chain uses TRBV12-5 with TRBJ2-3, with D possibly being TRBD1 (6 bases). This CDR3 contains 13 residues. The ends were cut back, 11 bases at V and 0 bases at J, with 12 bases in the middle. The germline V gene encodes CDR1 LGHNT and CDR2 FRNRAP.

The gene calls are TRBV30 and TRBJ2-1; 14 bases line up with TRBD2. Germline values: CDR1 GTSNPN, CDR2 SVGIG (reference sequence). After removal of 2 bases from V and 13 bases from J, the junction contained 4 bases not matched to a gene. The CDR3 sequence is 13 residues long. The CDR3 protein is CAWSPGLAGGQFF. In DNA form, the CDR3 reads TGTGCCTGGAGTCCTGGACTAGCGGGAGGACAGTTCTTC.

V and J are TRBV10-3 and TRBJ1-1, with D maybe TRBD1 (6 bases). Trimming cost V 4 bases and J 4 bases, with 19 bases left between them. The CDR3 is made up of 16 amino acids. CDR1 is ENHRY and CDR2 is SYGVKD in the germline V gene. Here the CDR3 reads CAISGGGLGASTEAFF. The CDR3 coding sequence is TGTGCCATCAGTGGGGGCGGTCTGGGGGCAAGCACTGAAGCTTTCTTT.

The gene calls are TRBV19 and TRBJ1-1; 11 bases are a match to TRBD1. V trimming: 5 bases; J trimming: 4 bases; junction bases outside the gene matches: 12. This CDR3 has 17 residues. CDR1 LNHDA and CDR2 SQIVND come from the germline V gene (reference sequence). CDR3 in DNA: TGTGCCAGTAGTGGCCCCCCAGGACAGGGGGCGAGCACTGAAGCTTTCTTT. Protein product: CASSGPPGQGASTEAFF.

The genes are TRBV11-1 and TRBJ2-7; 10 bases are a match to TRBD2. Germline V CDR1 and CDR2: SGHAT, FQDESV (reference sequence). The J segment lost 0 bases and the V segment lost 4 bases, leaving 3 bases of the junction unmatched. This CDR3 is 15 amino acids long. As DNA, the CDR3 is TGTGCCAGCAGCTCTAGCGGGGGCTACTCCTACGAGCAGTACTTC. It encodes CASSSSGGYSYEQYF.

This clone was counted once. The chain joins TRBV24-1 to TRBJ2-1, with D perhaps matching TRBD1 (6 bases). The V end was cut by 3 bases, the J end by 5 bases, with 10 bases between. CDR1 is KGHDR and CDR2 is SFDVKD in the germline V gene. The CDR3 length is 14 residues. CDR3 protein: CATSDPRGNNEQFF. The DNA of the CDR3 is TGTGCCACCAGTGATCCTAGGGGGAACAATGAGCAGTTCTTC.

V usage is TRBV2 and J usage is TRBJ1-3; 7 bases align to TRBD1. Trimming removed 5 bases from V and 4 bases from J; junction bases left unmatched: 2. CDR1 and CDR2 from the germline V gene are SNHLY and FYNNEI. This CDR3 has 13 residues. The CDR3 is CASSMTGGNTIYF. In DNA, the CDR3 is TGTGCCAGCAGTATGACAGGGGGAAACACCATATATTTT.